These T cell receptor beta chains were read from a single sample in a study of shared clonotypes between healthy human individuals. Some clones are missing from TCRdb's copy, which holds only in-frame ones; the method was immunoSEQ multiplex PCR. Here the sample spans approximately 2,000,000 clones, about nine tenths being singletons. Sequencing input: naive CD4+ T cells from PBMCs. The source is a man younger than 35 in good health. Some clones in this sample may be carry-over from other donors' samples. Both conserved end residues are part of each CDR3. The order of the fields is J gene, D gene, clone size, V gene, CDR3 DNA, CDR3 protein. The D gene is left open where the match is weak. The listing skips clone size in some rows; elsewhere it reads once, few, many or a size class.

>TRBJ2-7|.|.|TRBV28
TGTGCCAGCAGTTTTTGGGGGGAGGTGGCCTACGAGCAGTACTTC
CASSFWGEVAYEQYF
>TRBJ1-5|.|.|TRBV19
TGTGCCAGTAGTATAGGTTTAGAACGGGCCCAGCATTTT
CASSIGLERAQHF
>TRBJ2-5|.|.|TRBV7-2
TGTGCCAGCAGCAACCCCCCGGGAAGCGCGGGAGAGACCCAGTACTTC
CASSNPPGSAGETQYF
>TRBJ1-1|.|.|TRBV6-5
TGTGCCAGCAGACGAGACACTGAAGCTTTCTTT
CASRRDTEAFF
>TRBJ2-5|.|.|TRBV5-1
TGCGCCAGCAGCTCGACAACAGGGCACGAGACCCAGTACTTC
CASSSTTGHETQYF
>TRBJ1-1|.|.|TRBV6-5
TGTGCCAGCAGTTACTCCAGGGGCCCCCCAGCTTTCTTT
CASSYSRGPPAFF
>TRBJ2-6|.|.|TRBV27
TGTGCCAGCAGTCTACAGTCCATTGGGGCCAACGTCCTGACTTTC
CASSLQSIGANVLTF
>TRBJ2-7|.|.|TRBV20-1
TGCAGTGCTAGAGCCAGGTACGAGCAGTACTTC
CSARARYEQYF
>TRBJ1-5|TRBD1|.|TRBV4-3
TGCGCCAGCAGCCGACGACAGGGTGGCCAGCCCCAGCATTTT
CASSRRQGGQPQHF
>TRBJ2-3|TRBD2|.|TRBV4-1
TGCGCCAGCAGCCAAGGCGGGAGAAGCACAGATACGCAGTATTTT
CASSQGGRSTDTQYF
>TRBJ1-2|.|.|TRBV28
TGTGCCAGCAGTACGACCGGTGGCTACACCTTC
CASSTTGGYTF
>TRBJ2-7|.|.|TRBV6-6
TGTGCCACGGGGGTCGGGGAGCAGTACTTC
CATGVGEQYF
>TRBJ1-2|.|.|TRBV7-3
TGTGCCAGCAGCTTAACGGGGGCAGGTGATGGCTACACCTTC
CASSLTGAGDGYTF
>TRBJ1-2|.|.|TRBV28
TGTGCCAGCAGTTCCGCGGACAGTTTTGGTTTCGATGGCTACACCTTC
CASSSADSFGFDGYTF
>TRBJ2-1|.|.|TRBV7-3
TGTGCCAGCAGCTTAAACCGGAACAATGAGCAGTTCTTC
CASSLNRNNEQFF
>TRBJ1-2|.|.|TRBV10-3
TGTGCCATCAAACTTTTGGGGAGCGATGGCTACACCTTC
CAIKLLGSDGYTF
>TRBJ1-2|.|.|TRBV27
TGTGCCAGCAGTCCGTTAATATTCGCCAGGAACTATGGCTACACCTTC
CASSPLIFARNYGYTF
>TRBJ2-1|TRBD2|.|TRBV15
TGTGCCACCAGCAGAGAAGCGACTAGCGGGACCCTCAATGAGCAGTTCTTC
CATSREATSGTLNEQFF
>TRBJ1-2|.|.|TRBV19
TGTGCCAGTAGCCAGACCCCGGGACATTCGATCTCCTATGGCTACACCTTC
CASSQTPGHSISYGYTF
>TRBJ2-7|.|.|TRBV5-4
TGTGCCAGCAGCTTAACGCCGGGCTCCTACGAGCAGTACTTC
CASSLTPGSYEQYF
>TRBJ1-1|TRBD1|few|TRBV18
TGTGCCAGCTCACCCGGGGACAGGGTATACACTGAAGCTTTCTTT
CASSPGDRVYTEAFF
>TRBJ1-2|.|.|TRBV20-1
TGCATTACCGGAGCGAACTATGGCTACACCTTC
CITGANYGYTF
>TRBJ1-4|TRBD1|.|TRBV4-1
TGCGCCAGCAGCGCGCCGGGACAGGGTAATGAAAAACTGTTTTTT
CASSAPGQGNEKLFF
>TRBJ2-2|.|.|TRBV4-2
TGTGCCAGCAGCCTCCACACCGGGGAGCTGTTTTTT
CASSLHTGELFF